The clone carrying this T cell receptor beta chain was seen at least ten times. The CDR3 covers 14 residues. The junction had 6 bases not matched to a gene; V was cut back by 4 bases and J by 3 bases. Germline V gene lookup returns CDR1 SGHRS and CDR2 YFSETQ. This sample is part of a study of low-dose radiotherapy and immunotherapy resistance in tumors. Study overall: Every two weeks patients got nivolumab 240 mg flat dose, plus ipilimumab 1 mg/kg every six weeks, intravenously. Administration of intravenous cyclophosphamide at 200 mg/m2 took place every two weeks, one day before radiation and immunotherapy.

TRAV- and TRBV-specific primers, spanning alpha and beta chains, primed first-strand cDNA. TCRs were amplified for around 20 PCR cycles with a constant-region primer and V-primer adapter. TCRdb independently ran MiXCR on the reads; one entry per CDR3 protein. The sample includes roughly 56,000 distinct CDR3 sequences, 20% to 25% of them seen just once. Specified time point: after trial treatment. As for treatment: LDRT plus nivolumab, ipilimumab, low-dose cyclophosphamide and aspirin (RACIN trial). Donors, who were enrolled in a single-arm phase I dose-escalation trial, received nivolumab, ipilimumab, aspirin, low-dose cyclophosphamide and low-dose radiotherapy.

This sample comprised PBMCs, obtained after low-dose radiotherapy plus immunotherapy. The TCR comes from a male donor with prostate cancer. V is TRBV5-1 and J is TRBJ2-7, with 8 bases that match TRBD1. As DNA, the CDR3 is TGCGCCAGCAGCCAAGACAGGGGCAACTACGAGCAGTACTTC. It codes for CASSQDRGNYEQYF.